This T cell receptor (beta chain) derives from a study of shared clonotypes between healthy human individuals. The protocol was immunoSEQ multiplex PCR, while the TCRdb copy is restricted to in-frame clones and leaves out a portion. The table has approximately 2.5 million clones, 80% to 95% seen once; the top ten hold about 0.38%. Germline CDR1 and CDR2: SQVTM and ANQGSEA. The ends were cut back, 4 bases at V and 2 bases at J, with 9 bases in the middle. The CDR3 spans 13 residues. This TCR came from a young man in good health. Some clones in this sample may be carry-over from other donors' samples. This rearrangement joins TRBV29-1 to TRBJ2-1; D is ambiguous. Source material: naive CD4+ T cells from PBMCs. Specified subset: CD45RA+ positively selected. CDR3 sequence: CSVGKEPYNEQFF. CDR3 in DNA: TGCAGCGTTGGGAAGGAGCCCTACAATGAGCAGTTCTTC.